These 3 T cell receptor beta chains were all obtained from the same sample, sequenced in a study of T cell repertoires in cytomegalovirus infection. Their target antigens are unknown. TCRdb passed the reads through MiXCR, listing each CDR3 protein once. The table shows about 330,000 distinct CDR3 sequences, with roughly 34% occurring only once. The specimen was cultured PBMCs, collected from culture after CMV antigen stimulation. Receptors originate from a human donor in good health (CMV status not recorded). Some clones in this sample may be carry-over from other donors' samples.

V is TRBV6-2 or TRBV6-3 and J is TRBJ1-1; weak D call: TRBD1 (6 bases). Germline lookup yields CDR1 MNHEY and CDR2 SVGEGT. The CDR3 length is 14 residues. V was shortened by 0 bases and J by 5 bases, with 10 bases between the two germline ends. Here the CDR3 DNA reads TGTGCCAGCAGTTACTCGGGGGCGCGGACTGAAGCTTTCTTT. Residues: CASSYSGARTEAFF.

Ten or more counts support this clonotype. CDR3 in amino acids: CASSEGEGYNEQFF. Here the CDR3 DNA reads TGTGCCAGCAGTGAAGGGGAGGGGTACAATGAGCAGTTCTTC. The gene calls are TRBV2 and TRBJ2-1, with TRBD2 identical over 7 bases. The CDR3 sequence is 14 residues long. The germline CDR1 and CDR2 sequences are SNHLY and FYNNEI. V lost 1 base and J lost 4; bases outside the gene matches: 1.

The rearrangement joins TRBV7-2 to TRBJ1-1, with D possibly matching TRBD1 (6 bases). The CDR3 is 14 amino acids. Trimming cost V 2 bases and J 5 bases, with 12 bases left between them. Germline V gives CDR1 SGHTA, CDR2 FQGNSA. CDR3 loop: CASSLQGSGTEAFF. The CDR3 DNA reads TGTGCCAGCAGCTTACAGGGGAGCGGGACTGAAGCTTTCTTT.